Listed below are T cell receptor beta chains from one sample, sequenced in a study of cytomegalovirus exposure and HLA in healthy donors. This table comes from immunoSEQ multiplex PCR, and its TCRdb copy is limited to in-frame clones, with some not included. This repertoire shows roughly 140,000 clones, 70% to 85% found once; its top ten account for over 2.5%. The source material was PBMCs. The receptors shown here come from a male donor in good health and CMV-seronegative. The CDR3 runs from the conserved cysteine through the conserved F or W. The D gene is left open where the match is weak. Clone size, where shown, is once, few, many, or a class for clones that have expanded.

abundance	j_gene	d_gene	v_gene	CDR3nt	CDR3aa
NA	TRBJ2-1	TRBD2	TRBV28	TGTGCCAGCAGTTCCTCTAGCGGGACTTACAATGAGCAGTTCTTC	CASSSSSGTYNEQFF
NA	TRBJ1-1	TRBD1	TRBV7-8	TGTGCCAGCAGCTTGCCCCTCGGGACAGGCGACACTGAAGCTTTCTTT	CASSLPLGTGDTEAFF
NA	TRBJ1-5	TRBD1	TRBV12-5	TGTGCTAGTGGACAGGGGACGATTCAGCCCCAGCATTTT	CASGQGTIQPQHF
once	TRBJ2-1	NA	TRBV11-2	TGTGCCAGCAGCCGGCAGCGGGCCAACAATGAGCAGTTCTTC	CASSRQRANNEQFF
NA	TRBJ2-3	NA	TRBV5-6	TGTGCCAGCAGCTTAGGGGCAGATACGCAGTATTTT	CASSLGADTQYF
NA	TRBJ2-4	NA	TRBV27	TGTGCCAGCAGTTCGCATCAGGGGTACATTCAGTACTTC	CASSSHQGYIQYF
NA	TRBJ2-3	TRBD1	TRBV9	TGTGCCAGCAGCCGGGACAGCTCTTCCCTCACAGATACGCAGTATTTT	CASSRDSSSLTDTQYF
NA	TRBJ2-7	TRBD2	TRBV19	TGTGCCAGTAGTATAGCGGGGGGAGACGACGAGCAGTACTTC	CASSIAGGDDEQYF
NA	TRBJ2-1	TRBD2	TRBV29-1	TGCAGCGTTGAAGGACTAGCGGGAGAGTATGAGCAGTTCTTC	CSVEGLAGEYEQFF
NA	TRBJ1-1	NA	TRBV9	TGTGCCAGCAGCGTAGTAGGGGCCGGAACTGAAGCTTTCTTT	CASSVVGAGTEAFF
NA	TRBJ2-7	TRBD2	TRBV5-1	TGCGCCAGCAGCTCAGTGACTAGCGGGAGCAATCCGAGCTCCTACGAGCAGTACTTC	CASSSVTSGSNPSSYEQYF
NA	TRBJ2-7	TRBD2	TRBV7-2	TGTGCCAGCAGCTTTAGCGGGAGGGTCTACGAGCAGTACTTC	CASSFSGRVYEQYF
NA	TRBJ2-7	NA	TRBV30	TGTGCCTGGAGTGCCTTTTACGAGCAGTACTTC	CAWSAFYEQYF
NA	TRBJ2-2	NA	TRBV18	TGTGCCAGCTCGGGAGGCAGGGCCCACACCGGGGAGCTGTTTTTT	CASSGGRAHTGELFF
NA	TRBJ2-7	TRBD2	TRBV4-3	TGCGCCAGCAGCCAAGATCTTGGGACTAGGCCACACGAGCAGTACTTC	CASSQDLGTRPHEQYF
few	TRBJ1-5	TRBD1	TRBV6-5	TGTGCCAGCAGTACCGGACAGGGCTGGCAGCCCCAGCATTTT	CASSTGQGWQPQHF
NA	TRBJ1-1	NA	TRBV25-1	TGTGCCCCTGGGGGGGTTTGGGGGCCTGAAGCTTTCTTT	CAPGGVWGPEAFF
NA	TRBJ2-7	NA	TRBV5-6	TGTGCCAGCAGCTCCACAGTTAGCTACGAGCAGTACTTC	CASSSTVSYEQYF
NA	TRBJ1-2	TRBD1	TRBV2	TGTGCCAGCAGTGAGACAGGGGCGTTGGTTGGCTACACCTTC	CASSETGALVGYTF
NA	TRBJ2-7	TRBD1	TRBV15	TGTGCCACCAGCCGGCGACAGGGTAACGGAGTCGAGCAGTACTTC	CATSRRQGNGVEQYF
NA	TRBJ2-7	NA	TRBV4-1	TGCGCCAGCAGCCCGACGCGGTCCTACGAGCAGTACTTC	CASSPTRSYEQYF
once	TRBJ2-7	TRBD1	TRBV4-3	TGCGCCAGCAGCCCCGGGACAGGGGATTGGGAGCAGTACTTC	CASSPGTGDWEQYF
NA	TRBJ2-3	TRBD1	TRBV27	TGTGCCAGCAGTTCTAGACAGGGGCCAGATACGCAGTATTTT	CASSSRQGPDTQYF
NA	TRBJ1-4	NA	TRBV14	TGTGCCAGCAGCCCTCTTACAACTAATGAAAAACTGTTTTTT	CASSPLTTNEKLFF
NA	TRBJ2-2	TRBD1	TRBV10-3	TGTGCCATCAGTGCGGACAGGGACACCGGGGAGCTGTTTTTT	CAISADRDTGELFF
NA	TRBJ2-7	NA	TRBV9	TGTGCCAGCAGCAAAGGAACAGGGAACTACGAGCAGTACTTC	CASSKGTGNYEQYF
NA	TRBJ2-2	TRBD2	TRBV19	TGTGCCAGTAGTATCCTGGCGCGGGGGAGTGGGTTGGTGGAGCTGTTTTTT	CASSILARGSGLVELFF
few	TRBJ1-3	TRBD1	TRBV5-1	TGCGCCAGCAGCACCGGGACAGTGAACTCTGGAAACACCATATATTTT	CASSTGTVNSGNTIYF
NA	TRBJ2-7	TRBD1	TRBV7-2	TGTGCCAGCAGCAGAACCGGGACAGGGGGCGGGAAGTACGAGCAGTACTTC	CASSRTGTGGGKYEQYF
NA	TRBJ1-1	NA	TRBV29-1	TGCAGCGTTACCCCCGGGTACAAGACTGAAGCTTTCTTT	CSVTPGYKTEAFF
NA	TRBJ1-1	NA	TRBV27	TGTGCCAGCAGTTTCTTCGTGACGGGGACTGAAGCTTTCTTT	CASSFFVTGTEAFF
NA	TRBJ2-1	NA	TRBV6-5	TGTGCCAGCAGCTCCAGGGGGGAATACAATGAGCAGTTCTTC	CASSSRGEYNEQFF
once	TRBJ1-6	TRBD1	TRBV13	TGTGCCAGCAGCCTAGAAGACAGGGCTAATTCACCCCTCCACTTT	CASSLEDRANSPLHF